The text below deals with one T cell receptor beta chain. Its antigen is still unknown. Here immunoSEQ multiplex PCR was the method, and the copy in TCRdb shows in-frame clones only, minus some. In the table there are under 40,000 clones, about 88% of which are singletons. Specified time point: newly diagnosed, previously untreated cHL patient sample. Using magnetic negative selection, the CD4+ T cells were separated out of thawed PBMCs. What served as comparison were PBMCs in newly diagnosed, untreated classical Hodgkin lymphoma. This sample is part of a study of PD-1 blockade in classical Hodgkin lymphoma. Study-level results: What drove the repertoire differences, possibly disease activity or prior therapy, has not been defined. Newly diagnosed patients reportedly had lower baseline TCR diversity than healthy donors.

From germline, CDR1 is MDHEN and CDR2 SYDVKM. The CDR3 is made up of 14 amino acids. Trimming stripped 6 bases from V and 6 bases from J, with 17 bases between. Sequencing used CD4+ T cells from blood. The source of this sequence is a human donor with classical Hodgkin lymphoma. The rearrangement uses TRBV28 and TRBJ1-1; possibly TRBD1 for D (5 bases). In DNA form, the CDR3 reads TGTGCCAGCAGGACGACGGGGGAACTGGCTGAAGCTTTCTTT. This translates into CASRTTGELAEAFF.